This entry concerns a single T cell receptor (beta chain). Germline V gene data show CDR1 as MNHEY and CDR2 as SVGAGI. The CDR3 is made up of 15 amino acids. The V segment lost 2 bases and the J segment 3 bases; nucleotides outside the gene matches: 6. TCRdb's table, derived via immunoSEQ multiplex PCR, lists solely in-frame clones and lacks some. Of under 40,000 clones listed, 89% were seen once; the top ten hold about 26%. The data were taken from a study of OX40 agonist ivuxolimab in advanced cancers. The source was CD4+ or CD8+ T cells sorted from blood, collected in a trial of the OX40 agonist ivuxolimab. The chain combines TRBV6-5 with TRBJ1-2; 7 bases agree with TRBD1. This TCR came from an adult with an advanced solid tumor such as melanoma, head and neck, liver or kidney cancer. CDR3 region: CASSYGGGGYYGYTF. CDR3 nucleotide sequence: TGTGCCAGCAGTTACGGAGGGGGCGGATACTATGGCTACACCTTC.